This record concerns one TCR beta chain sequence. The antigen is not known. The data were obtained in a study of identical twins. Broader study findings: Abundant cord blood beta clonotypes carried fewer insertions; memory repertoires showed none. Donors were not followed over many years; analysis was cross-sectional.

It was template switching that added a universal primer site, and there were unique molecular identifiers on the cDNA. MiXCR was run by TCRdb on the 5' RACE reads, yielding one entry per CDR3 protein. This sample has 700,000 to 950,000 distinct CDR3 sequences, with around an eighth found just once. This sample was also put to use in a study of yellow fever vaccine responses in identical twins.

Sequenced: PBMCs. The receptor was derived from a woman under 30 in good health.

The CDR3 spells CASSSPGRKTEAFF. The CDR3 region has the DNA TGTGCCAGCAGTTCTCCGGGGAGAAAGACTGAAGCTTTCTTT. The V and J genes are TRBV28 and TRBJ1-1; D uncertain. There are 14 residues in the CDR3. Per germline, CDR1 MDHEN and CDR2 SYDVKM. V lost 4 bases, J lost 5 bases, and 14 bases lay in between. Complete variable domain (other parts from reference TRBV28 and TRBJ1-1): DVKVTQSSRYLVKRTGEKVFLECVQDMDHENMFWYRQDPGLGLRLIYFSYDVKMKEKGDIPEGYSVSREKKERFSLILESASTNQTSMYLCASSSPGRKTEAFFGQGTRLTVV.